The 13 T cell receptor beta chains below were found in one sample sequenced in a study of blood T cell repertoires in COVID-19. Data came from immunoSEQ multiplex PCR; TCRdb stores just in-frame clones and leaves some out. In the table there are 130,000 to 150,000 clones, around 90% of which are singletons. Sequenced material: PBMCs or T cells enriched from blood (not recorded which). The receptor source for this set is a woman in her thirties or forties who had been exposed to COVID-19.

This sequence joins TRBV7-9 and TRBJ2-7; the match to TRBD1 covers 9 bases. CDR3 length: 15 residues. The V gene's germline CDR1 is SEHNR and CDR2 FQNEAQ (reference sequence). V shed 5 bases, J shed 1 base, and the junction held 6 bases outside the gene matches. This CDR3 reads CASSLGQGRSYEQYF. The CDR3 region has the DNA TGTGCCAGCAGCCTGGGACAGGGTCGGTCCTACGAGCAGTACTTC.

The rearrangement links TRBV5-1 to TRBJ2-2, with 7 bases lining up with TRBD2. The CDR3 has 14 residues. The trim removed 4 bases at V and 1 base at J, leaving 1 base unmatched. Germline CDR1 and CDR2: SGHRS and YFSETQ. The CDR3 nucleotides read TGCGCCAGCAGCCCTAGCGGGAACACCGGGGAGCTGTTTTTT. Translating gives CASSPSGNTGELFF.

V gene TRBV11-3 combines with J gene TRBJ2-2; 10 bases align to TRBD1. Trimming removed 0 bases from V and 5 bases from J; junction bases left unmatched: 6. Germline CDR1 SGHNT, CDR2 YENEEA. The CDR3 has 17 amino acids. CDR3 amino acids: CASSLDPDRGRTGELFF. The DNA for the CDR3 is TGTGCCAGCAGCTTAGATCCCGACAGGGGGCGGACCGGGGAGCTGTTTTTT.

The V and J genes are TRBV9 and TRBJ1-6, with 8 bases matching TRBD1. The V and J ends lost 5 bases and 9 bases, in that order; junction bases with no gene match: 10. The CDR3 totals 15 residues. The germline CDR1 and CDR2 sequences are SGDLS and YYNGEE. CDR3 sequence: CASSERQGIFSPLHF. DNA for the CDR3: TGTGCCAGCAGTGAACGACAGGGGATTTTTTCACCCCTCCACTTT.

The genes are TRBV2 and TRBJ2-2; 10 nucleotides line up with TRBD2. CDR1 and CDR2 (germline): SNHLY, FYNNEI. The CDR3 is made up of 16 amino acids. After removal of 4 bases from V and 3 bases from J, the junction contained 5 bases not matched to a gene. The CDR3 coding sequence is TGTGCCAGCAGTGGTTGGAGCGGGAGGGACACCGGGGAGCTGTTTTTT. Translation: CASSGWSGRDTGELFF.

The chain recombines TRBV14 with TRBJ2-7; D is perhaps TRBD1 (5 bases). The CDR3 totals 16 residues. Germline V gene lookup returns CDR1 SGHDN and CDR2 FVKESK. Deletions cut 1 base from V and 2 bases from J, with 15 bases between. The CDR3 DNA follows: TGTGCCAGCAGCCAAGGAGTTGGGCAGGGTACCTACGAGCAGTACTTC. Residues: CASSQGVGQGTYEQYF.

The chain combines TRBV28 with TRBJ1-6, with D uncertain. The length of the CDR3 is 13 residues. Between the trimmed V and J ends, which lost 5 bases and 12 bases, there was a span of 14 bases. The germline V gene has CDR1 MDHEN and CDR2 SYDVKM. CDR3 nucleotides: TGTGCCAGCAGTCCCCCTACTAACGGACCCCTCCACTTT. This sequence encodes CASSPPTNGPLHF.

This clone was recorded only once. The chain links TRBV4-3 to TRBJ1-2; 7 bases match TRBD1. V was pared by 0 bases and J by 0 bases, with 4 bases of the junction left unmatched. In germline, CDR1 is LGHNA, CDR2 YSLEER. This CDR3 spans 16 amino acids. The CDR3 sequence: CASSQDWDSSNYGYTF. CDR3 in DNA: TGCGCCAGCAGCCAAGACTGGGACAGCTCTAACTATGGCTACACCTTC.

The rearrangement links TRBV6-5 to TRBJ2-3; 9 nucleotides match TRBD1. From germline, CDR1 is MNHEY and CDR2 SVGAGI. The CDR3 runs 15 residues. V shed 4 bases and J 3 bases; nucleotides not matched to a gene: 5. CDR3 residues: CASSWDRASTDTQYF. CDR3 DNA sequence: TGTGCCAGCAGTTGGGACAGGGCGTCGACAGATACGCAGTATTTT.

The V gene is TRBV5-6, the J gene TRBJ1-1, with unresolved D. In germline, CDR1 is SGHDT, CDR2 YYEEEE. V lost 5 bases and J 2 bases, leaving 4 bases between the germline ends. This CDR3 has 11 amino acids. The CDR3 bases are TGTGCCAGCAGTACAAACACTGAAGCTTTCTTT. It translates to CASSTNTEAFF. Using reference TRBV5-6 and TRBJ1-1 for the parts outside the CDR3, the full variable domain is DAGVTQSPTHLIKTRGQQVTLRCSPKSGHDTVSWYQQALGQGPQFIFQYYEEEERQRGNFPDRFSGHQFPNYSSELNVNALLLGDSALYLCASSTNTEAFFGQGTRLTVV.

The rearrangement uses TRBV10-3 and TRBJ2-1; D not resolved. V gave up 6 bases and J gave up 5 bases, with 11 bases separating them. Germline assignment: CDR1 ENHRY and CDR2 SYGVKD. CDR3 length: 13 amino acids. The CDR3 DNA reads TGTGCCATCAGCCGTCAAGTAGACAATGAGCAGTTCTTC. This gives the protein CAISRQVDNEQFF.

J is TRBJ1-2 and V is TRBV5-6, with D hard to call. Germline CDR1 is SGHDT and CDR2 is YYEEEE. V was pared by 9 bases and J by 6 bases, with 18 bases between. The CDR3 runs 13 residues. Here the CDR3 DNA reads TGTGCCACTCAACGATCTGCCGAGGATGGCTACACCTTC. Amino acid sequence: CATQRSAEDGYTF.

This chain joins TRBV9 and TRBJ1-1; D perhaps matches TRBD1 (5 bases). The germline V and J ends were trimmed by 4 bases and 1 base, with 11 bases remaining between them. Germline CDR1 and CDR2: SGDLS and YYNGEE. The CDR3 consists of 14 residues. CDR3 bases: TGTGCCAGCAGCAGAGACAGTCGGAACACTGAAGCTTTCTTT. It is translated as CASSRDSRNTEAFF.